This T cell receptor (beta chain) was captured by sequencing in a study of T cells in Graves' hyperthyroidism and ophthalmopathy. Overall study: Peripheral blood was taken when the disease was first diagnosed, before any treatment began. Study outcomes and limitations: The model identified upcoming ophthalmopathy a median around 6 months ahead of onset.

This clonotype was observed a few times. The antigen is undetermined. The germline V gene encodes CDR1 MNHEY and CDR2 SVGEGT. This CDR3 spans 13 amino acids. V was clipped by 11 bases and J by 0 bases, with 13 bases between them. Orbital computed tomography, thyroid ultrasound, serum thyroxine and TRAb, and clinical symptoms together informed the diagnoses. Amplified TCR beta CDR3 regions came from RNA transcripts. In the first-round RT-PCR of the TCR CDR3, the HTBI primer set was used. TCRdb passed the multiplex PCR reads through MiXCR, listing each CDR3 protein once. The sample has about 640,000 distinct CDR3 sequences; roughly 20% are singletons.

Sequenced: blood. The chain carries TRBV6-2 or TRBV6-3 and TRBJ1-2, with a possible D match to TRBD1 (6 bases). The TCR comes from a man younger than 40 with Graves' ophthalmopathy. The DNA of the CDR3 is TGTGCCGGCGGGGGGCCTTCTAACTATGGCTACACCTTC. Its translation: CAGGGPSNYGYTF.